This TCR beta chain was documented in a study of T cells in pancreatic ductal adenocarcinoma. Study-wide results and limits: Mean clonality was about 0.12 in tumors and roughly 0.07 in blood, not significantly different. Compared with tumor, blood showed more total productive templates and about 8-fold more clonotypes. Tumors hold more CD45RO+ effector T cells, which may bias toward lower diversity. The resected pancreatic cancer cohort was biased toward the minority with early-stage disease.

To note about this clone: Its antigen remains unknown.

No neoadjuvant therapy was given to the selected pancreatic ductal adenocarcinoma patients before their surgery. Method: immunoSEQ multiplex PCR; TCRdb's copy keeps in-frame clones and lacks some. The sample carries roughly 16,000 clones, roughly 90% recorded once. This TCR was sampled from a human donor with pancreatic ductal adenocarcinoma. Sequencing was carried out using PBMCs.

CDR3 nucleotide sequence: TGTGCCAGCAGCTCCGGGACAGGTTCCCGGTCCACCATATATTTT. Its translation: CASSSGTGSRSTIYF. This chain joins TRBV5-4 and TRBJ1-3, with 8 bases fitting TRBD1. The CDR3 runs 15 residues. Germline V gives CDR1 SGHNT, CDR2 YYREEE (reference sequence). With 3 bases clipped from V and 9 bases from J, the junction kept 11 bases outside the gene matches.